Following are 2 T cell receptor beta chains from one sample sequenced in a study of T cells in Graves' hyperthyroidism and ophthalmopathy. TCR beta CDR3 sequences were amplified from RNA transcripts. RT-PCR in the first round (using the HTBI primer set) targeted the TCR CDR3. TCRdb re-called the multiplex PCR reads through MiXCR, storing one row per CDR3 protein. The data hold around 380,000 distinct CDR3 sequences, with approximately 12% observed a single time. The specimen sequenced was blood. These receptors were taken from a man aged 25 to 40 with Graves' hyperthyroidism that later progressed to Graves' ophthalmopathy.

This clonotype was seen a few times. The chain carries TRBV10-2 and TRBJ2-7; TRBD1 agrees at 9 bases. The trim removed 5 bases at V and 1 base at J, leaving 6 bases unmatched. The CDR3 consists of 15 residues. From germline, CDR1 is WSHSY and CDR2 SAAADI. Here the CDR3 reads CASSLDRGASYEQYF. CDR3 bases: TGCGCCAGCAGTCTAGACAGGGGGGCATCCTACGAGCAGTACTTC.

The V gene is TRBV12-3 or TRBV12-4, the J gene TRBJ1-3, with D uncertain. This CDR3 has 18 residues. V lost 8 bases, J lost 1 base, and 24 bases lay in between. The CDR3 loop reads CASSPRVQDPRSGNTIYF. CDR3 bases: TGTGCCAGCTCACCTCGCGTTCAGGACCCAAGATCTGGAAACACCATATATTTT.